The next 5 T cell receptor beta chains were all read from a single sample in a study of early T cells in non-severe SARS-CoV-2 infection. TCRdb independently ran MiXCR on the 5' RACE reads; one entry per CDR3 protein. The sample includes 50,000 to 60,000 distinct CDR3 sequences, under 8.5% of them seen just once. The sequencing used whole blood, collected at baseline. The receptors were sampled from an adult who was a healthcare worker with PCR-confirmed SARS-CoV-2 infection or an uninfected control (not recorded which).

This clonotype came up many times. The chain combines TRBV3-1 with TRBJ1-1, with D hard to call. This CDR3 has 12 residues. Germline CDR1 is LGHDT and CDR2 is YNNKEL (reference sequence). The V and J ends lost 1 base and 7 bases respectively, with 7 bases between them. CDR3 in amino acids: CASSQAGDEAFF. The CDR3 nucleotides are TGTGCCAGCAGCCAAGCCGGCGATGAAGCTTTCTTT.

This clonotype was recorded many times. The V gene is TRBV7-9, the J gene TRBJ2-3; 8 nucleotides align to TRBD2. Germline values: CDR1 SEHNR, CDR2 FQNEAQ (reference sequence). This CDR3 is 15 amino acids long. Trimming removed 7 bases from V and 1 base from J; junction bases left unmatched: 7. The CDR3 spells CASTAPGRGTDTQYF. In DNA, the CDR3 is TGTGCCAGCACCGCCCCCGGGAGGGGCACAGATACGCAGTATTTT.

The table lists this clonotype with many counts. DNA of the CDR3: TGTGCCAGCAGCTTAGGGGGGGACAGGGAGAACACTGAAGCTTTCTTT. This sequence encodes CASSLGGDRENTEAFF. V is TRBV11-3 and J is TRBJ1-1; 9 positions match TRBD1. This CDR3 has 16 amino acids. Germline V gene data show CDR1 as SGHNT and CDR2 as YENEEA. V dropped 1 base and J dropped 1; count of bases not matched to a gene: 4.

This clonotype was detected many times. The chain couples TRBV12-3 or TRBV12-4 to TRBJ1-1; D not resolved. Between the trimmed V and J ends, which lost 9 bases and 5 bases, there was a span of 13 bases. CDR3 length: 12 residues. CDR3 amino acids: CASVFQRTEAFF. CDR3 DNA: TGTGCCAGTGTATTCCAGCGAACTGAAGCTTTCTTT.

At least ten counts were recorded for this clonotype. This chain links TRBV6-5 with TRBJ2-7; TRBD2 aligns across 8 bases. With V trimmed by 0 bases and J by 0 bases, 10 bases remained unmatched. Germline V gene lookup returns CDR1 MNHEY and CDR2 SVGAGI. The CDR3 covers 18 residues. The CDR3 loop reads CASSYSASGWGFSYEQYF. Here the CDR3 DNA reads TGTGCCAGCAGTTACTCGGCTAGCGGGTGGGGGTTCTCCTACGAGCAGTACTTC.